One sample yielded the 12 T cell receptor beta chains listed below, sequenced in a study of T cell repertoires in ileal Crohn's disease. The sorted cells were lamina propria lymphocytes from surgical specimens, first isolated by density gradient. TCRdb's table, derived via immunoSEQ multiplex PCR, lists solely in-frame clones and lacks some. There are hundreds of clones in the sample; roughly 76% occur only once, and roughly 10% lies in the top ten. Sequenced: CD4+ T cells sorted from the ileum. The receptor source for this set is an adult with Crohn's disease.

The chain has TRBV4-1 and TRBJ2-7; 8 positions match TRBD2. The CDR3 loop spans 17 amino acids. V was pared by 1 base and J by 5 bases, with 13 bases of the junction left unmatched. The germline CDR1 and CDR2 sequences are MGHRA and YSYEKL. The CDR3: CASSQVIMAGGLNEQYF. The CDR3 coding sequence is TGCGCCAGCAGCCAAGTGATTATGGCGGGGGGCCTGAACGAGCAGTACTTC.

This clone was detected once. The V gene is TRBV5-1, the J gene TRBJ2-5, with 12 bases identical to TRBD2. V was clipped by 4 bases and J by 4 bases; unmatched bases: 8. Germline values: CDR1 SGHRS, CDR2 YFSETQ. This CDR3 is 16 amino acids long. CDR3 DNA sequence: TGCGCCAGCAGCGCAGGACTAGCGGGGCGTTCAGAGACCCAGTACTTC. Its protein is CASSAGLAGRSETQYF.

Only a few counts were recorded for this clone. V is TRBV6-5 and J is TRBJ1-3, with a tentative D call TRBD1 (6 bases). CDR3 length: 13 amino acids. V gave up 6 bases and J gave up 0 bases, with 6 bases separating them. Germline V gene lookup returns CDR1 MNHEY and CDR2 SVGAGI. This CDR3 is CASRDSSGNTIYF. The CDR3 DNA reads TGTGCCAGCAGGGACAGCTCTGGAAACACCATATATTTT.

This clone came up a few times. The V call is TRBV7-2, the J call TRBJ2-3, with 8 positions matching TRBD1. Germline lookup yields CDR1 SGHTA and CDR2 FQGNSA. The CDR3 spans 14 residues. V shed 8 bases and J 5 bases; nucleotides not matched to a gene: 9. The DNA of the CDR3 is TGTGCCAGCCTCCGGACAGGGCCGGGAGATACGCAGTATTTT. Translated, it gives CASLRTGPGDTQYF.

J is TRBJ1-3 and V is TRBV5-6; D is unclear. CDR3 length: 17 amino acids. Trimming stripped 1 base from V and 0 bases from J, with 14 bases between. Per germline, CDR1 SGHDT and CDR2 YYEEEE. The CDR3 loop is CASSLLGRSGSGNTIYF. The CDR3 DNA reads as TGTGCCAGCAGCTTGTTAGGTAGGAGCGGCTCTGGAAACACCATATATTTT.

For the CDR3, the DNA is TGTGCCAGCAGTTCTAGGACATTAACTTTCTTT. Translated, it gives CASSSRTLTFF. The gene calls are TRBV6-1 and TRBJ1-1, with D possibly TRBD1 on 5 matching bases. The CDR3 runs 11 residues. Trimming left V 5 bases short and J 12 bases short, with 13 bases between. The V gene's germline CDR1 is MNHNS and CDR2 SASEGT.

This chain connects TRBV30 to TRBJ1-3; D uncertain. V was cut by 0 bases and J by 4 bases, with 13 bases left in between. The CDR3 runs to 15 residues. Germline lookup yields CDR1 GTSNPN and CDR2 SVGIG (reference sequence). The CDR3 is CAWSVSGRRGNTIYF. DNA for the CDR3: TGTGCCTGGAGTGTATCTGGCAGGCGCGGAAACACCATATATTTT.

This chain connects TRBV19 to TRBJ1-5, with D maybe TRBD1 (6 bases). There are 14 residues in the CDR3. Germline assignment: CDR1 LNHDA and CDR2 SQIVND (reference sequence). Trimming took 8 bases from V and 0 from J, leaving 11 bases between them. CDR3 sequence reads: CASLQGYSNQPQHF. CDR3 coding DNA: TGTGCCAGTTTACAGGGTTATAGCAATCAGCCCCAGCATTTT.

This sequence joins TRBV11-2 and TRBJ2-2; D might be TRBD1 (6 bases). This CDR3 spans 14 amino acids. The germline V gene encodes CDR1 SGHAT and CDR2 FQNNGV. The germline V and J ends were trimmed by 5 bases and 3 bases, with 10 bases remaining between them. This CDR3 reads CASSPHRDTGELFF. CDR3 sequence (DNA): TGTGCCAGCAGCCCGCACAGGGACACCGGGGAGCTGTTTTTT.

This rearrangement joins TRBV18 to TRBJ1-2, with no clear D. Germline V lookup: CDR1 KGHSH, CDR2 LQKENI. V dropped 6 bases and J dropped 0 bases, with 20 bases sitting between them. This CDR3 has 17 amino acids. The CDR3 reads CASSSSVRGLANYGYTF. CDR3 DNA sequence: TGTGCCAGCTCCTCATCAGTACGAGGTTTAGCTAACTATGGCTACACCTTC.

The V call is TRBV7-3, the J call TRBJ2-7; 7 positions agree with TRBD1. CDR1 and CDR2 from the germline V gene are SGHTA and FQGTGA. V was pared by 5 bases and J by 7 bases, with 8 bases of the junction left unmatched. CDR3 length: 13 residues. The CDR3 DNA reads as TGTGCCAGCAGCCTTGACAGGGCAGGAGAGCAGTACTTC. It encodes CASSLDRAGEQYF.

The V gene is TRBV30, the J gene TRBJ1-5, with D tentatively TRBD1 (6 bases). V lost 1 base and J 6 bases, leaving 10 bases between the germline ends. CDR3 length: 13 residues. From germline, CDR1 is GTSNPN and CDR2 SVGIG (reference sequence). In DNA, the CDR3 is TGTGCCTGGAGTGAACAGGGTGGTCAGCCCCAGCATTTT. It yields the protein CAWSEQGGQPQHF. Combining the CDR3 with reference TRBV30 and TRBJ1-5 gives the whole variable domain SQTIHQWPATLVQPVGSPLSLECTVEGTSNPNLYWYRQAAGRGLQLLFYSVGIGQISSEVPQNLSASRPQDRQFILSSKKLLLSDSGFYLCAWSEQGGQPQHFGDGTRLSIL.